Each of the 2 T cell receptor beta chains below was sequenced from the same sample in a study of blood T cell repertoires in COVID-19 (TCRdb year 2020). The library was produced with the immunoSEQ multiplex PCR assay. What TCRdb holds here is the immuneACCESS table cut down to in-frame rearrangements. Part of the clones is not present; checked against another copy, under half of the missing clones reflect an unresolved V gene, and the others are unexplained. This sample gives around 230,000 clones in total; around four fifths of them show up just once. The ten largest clones add up to 2% to 3% of the sample. The source material was peripheral blood. These receptors all come from a woman aged 70-85 years with active or convalescent COVID-19.

CDR3 loop: CASSETDSNQPQHF. CDR3 DNA sequence: TGTGCCAGCAGTGAAACAGATAGCAATCAGCCCCAGCATTTT. The chain is built from TRBV2 and TRBJ1-5; D uncertain. V gave up 2 bases and J gave up 0 bases, with 5 bases separating them. The CDR3 is 14 amino acids. Germline V gives CDR1 SNHLY, CDR2 FYNNEI.

Concerning this clone: Other DNA variants within this sample encode the same CDR3. The chain links TRBV18 to TRBJ2-5; no definite D call. The germline CDR1 and CDR2 sequences are KGHSH and LQKENI. The ends were cut back, 3 bases at V and 3 bases at J, with 2 bases in the middle. The CDR3 runs 11 residues. This CDR3 reads CASSPEETQYF. For the CDR3, the DNA is TGTGCCAGCTCACCCGAAGAGACCCAGTACTTC. The full variable domain, with the rest looked up from reference TRBV18 and TRBJ2-5, is NAGVMQNPRHLVRRRGQEARLRCSPMKGHSHVYWYRQLPEEGLKFMVYLQKENIIDESGMPKERFSAEFPKEGPSILRIQQVVRGDSAAYFCASSPEETQYFGPGTRLLVL.